The next 22 T cell receptor beta chains were all read from a single sample in a study of blood T cell repertoires in COVID-19. Sequencing was performed with immunoSEQ multiplex PCR; in TCRdb, only in-frame clones are kept and a portion is missing. The sample holds some 250,000 clones, about 88% seen once. The source material was peripheral blood. The receptors were gathered from a woman aged 60-75 years with COVID-19, enrolled during active disease.

V usage is TRBV18 and J usage is TRBJ1-5; the D gene is possibly TRBD1 (5 bases). In germline, CDR1 is KGHSH, CDR2 LQKENI. CDR3 length: 14 amino acids. V shed 4 bases and J shed 6 bases, with 13 bases lying between them. Here the CDR3 reads CASSQGLGGQPQHF. The DNA of the CDR3 is TGTGCCAGCTCACAGGGTTTGGGGGGTCAGCCCCAGCATTTT.

V gene TRBV13 combines with J gene TRBJ1-6; possibly TRBD1 for D (6 bases). The germline gives CDR1 PRHDT, CDR2 FYEKMQ (reference sequence). This CDR3 has 17 residues. V lost 1 base, J lost 5 bases, and 15 bases lay in between. CDR3 in amino acids: CASSLAGGGGDNSPLHF. In nucleotides, the CDR3 is TGTGCCAGCAGCTTAGCCGGGGGAGGGGGGGATAATTCACCCCTCCACTTT. Combining the CDR3 with reference TRBV13 and TRBJ1-6 gives the whole variable domain AAGVIQSPRHLIKEKRETATLKCYPIPRHDTVYWYQQGPGQDPQFLISFYEKMQSDKGSIPDRFSAQQFSDYHSELNMSSLELGDSALYFCASSLAGGGGDNSPLHFGNGTRLTVT.

The rearrangement joins TRBV5-5 to TRBJ2-1; the D gene is possibly TRBD2 (5 bases). From germline, CDR1 is SGHKS and CDR2 YYEKEE (reference sequence). Trimming stripped 4 bases from V and 3 bases from J, with 17 bases between. There are 16 residues in the CDR3. The CDR3 region is CASSPTRSGNYNEQFF. In DNA, the CDR3 is TGTGCCAGCAGCCCTACTCGAAGCGGCAACTACAATGAGCAGTTCTTC.

The chain is built from TRBV9 and TRBJ1-6; 9 bases map to TRBD1. Germline CDR1 SGDLS, CDR2 YYNGEE. This CDR3 has 13 residues. V was pared by 6 bases and J by 7 bases, with 2 bases of the junction left unmatched. CDR3 DNA: TGTGCCAGCACGGGGACAGGGAATTCACCCCTCCACTTT. This translates into CASTGTGNSPLHF.

The chain joins TRBV19 to TRBJ2-1, with 7 bases lining up with TRBD2. V lost 7 bases, J lost 10 bases, and 7 bases stayed unmatched. This CDR3 contains 12 residues. Per germline, CDR1 LNHDA and CDR2 SQIVND (reference sequence). The chain's CDR3 is CASTTVGGEQFF. In DNA, the CDR3 is TGTGCCAGTACCACCGTGGGGGGGGAGCAGTTCTTC.

The count of this clone is one. The V and J genes are TRBV4-2 and TRBJ2-3, with a weak D call TRBD2 (5 bases). CDR1 and CDR2 (germline): LGHNA, YNFKEQ. This CDR3 comprises 14 residues. Deletions cut 4 bases from V and 2 bases from J, with 10 bases between. DNA of the CDR3: TGTGCCAGCAGCCGCGGGCAGGTCACAGATACGCAGTATTTT. This encodes CASSRGQVTDTQYF.

The chain employs TRBV19 and TRBJ1-5; possible D gene TRBD1, 6 bases. This CDR3 is 15 amino acids long. CDR1 and CDR2 (germline): LNHDA, SQIVND (reference sequence). Trimming removed 5 bases at V and 1 base at J, with 12 bases between. The CDR3 DNA is TGTGCCAGTAGTCTCACCGGACAGAGCAATCAGCCCCAGCATTTT. This gives the protein CASSLTGQSNQPQHF.

V and J are TRBV19 and TRBJ2-3; the D is unclear. This CDR3 is 12 amino acids long. V lost 5 bases and J lost 3, with 6 bases in between. Germline CDR1 reads LNHDA; CDR2 reads SQIVND (reference sequence). For the CDR3, the DNA is TGTGCCAGTAGTCTCCGTACAGATACGCAGTATTTT. Its translation: CASSLRTDTQYF.

This clone was recorded only once. The genes are TRBV6-5 and TRBJ1-2; weak D call: TRBD1 (6 bases). V was pared by 3 bases and J by 8 bases, with 10 bases between. Germline lookup yields CDR1 MNHEY and CDR2 SVGAGI. CDR3 size: 12 residues. The CDR3 DNA reads TGTGCCAGCAGTTATTCAGGGGCGGGCTACACCTTC. This encodes CASSYSGAGYTF.

This clone was seen more than once but under ten times. The rearrangement joins TRBV6-5 to TRBJ1-5; a possible D gene is TRBD1 (6 bases). Trimming stripped 10 bases from V and 6 bases from J, with 13 bases between. The germline CDR1 and CDR2 sequences are MNHEY and SVGAGI. The CDR3 runs 12 residues. Here the CDR3 DNA reads TGTGCCACTCAACAGGGTTTTCAGCCCCAGCATTTT. Its translation is CATQQGFQPQHF.

This clone was observed once. The J gene is TRBJ1-3, the V gene TRBV4-3, with D uncertain. This CDR3 spans 13 amino acids. Per the germline V gene, CDR1 is LGHNA and CDR2 is YSLEER. V gave up 2 bases and J gave up 2 bases, with 4 bases separating them. CDR3 region: CASSQYAGNTIYF. CDR3 sequence (DNA): TGCGCCAGCAGCCAATATGCTGGAAACACCATATATTTT.

The chain recombines TRBV7-2 with TRBJ1-4; D possibly corresponds to TRBD1 (5 bases). The germline V and J ends were trimmed by 6 bases and 10 bases, with 15 bases remaining between them. The CDR3 length is 13 residues. Germline assignment: CDR1 SGHTA and CDR2 FQGNSA. CDR3 DNA: TGTGCCAGCAGAGTCTGGAGGGGTGGAAAACTGTTTTTT. This encodes CASRVWRGGKLFF. Drawing the rest from reference TRBV7-2 and TRBJ1-4, the complete variable domain is GAGVSQSPSNKVTEKGKDVELRCDPISGHTALYWYRQSLGQGLEFLIYFQGNSAPDKSGLPSDRFSAERTGGSVSTLTIQRTQQEDSAVYLCASRVWRGGKLFFGSGTQLSVL.

This chain connects TRBV11-3 to TRBJ2-3; 8 nucleotides match TRBD2. The CDR3 covers 17 residues. V lost 1 base, J lost 5 bases, and 11 bases stayed unmatched. The germline gives CDR1 SGHNT, CDR2 YENEEA. This CDR3 reads CASSLGFVAGGGDTQYF. CDR3 nucleotides: TGTGCCAGCAGCTTAGGGTTTGTTGCGGGAGGAGGAGATACGCAGTATTTT.

The chain links TRBV29-1 to TRBJ2-7, with 8 positions matching TRBD2. V shed 2 bases, J shed 5 bases, and the junction held 8 bases outside the gene matches. The CDR3 runs to 14 residues. The germline gives CDR1 SQVTM, CDR2 ANQGSEA. CDR3 DNA sequence: TGCAGCGTTGAATACGGACTAGCCGCGGACGAGCAGTACTTC. Amino acid sequence: CSVEYGLAADEQYF.

The chain carries TRBV2 and TRBJ2-1; D perhaps matches TRBD1 (5 bases). This CDR3 is 11 amino acids long. V dropped 6 bases and J dropped 10 bases, with 10 bases sitting between them. The germline V gene encodes CDR1 SNHLY and CDR2 FYNNEI. CDR3 bases: TGTGCCAGCAGCCCCAGGGTCGAGCAGTTCTTC. Translated, it gives CASSPRVEQFF. Together with reference TRBV2 and TRBJ2-1, the CDR3 gives the full variable domain: EPEVTQTPSHQVTQMGQEVILRCVPISNHLYFYWYRQILGQKVEFLVSFYNNEISEKSEIFDDQFSVERPDGSNFTLKIRSTKLEDSAMYFCASSPRVEQFFGPGTRLTVL.

The rearrangement links TRBV2 to TRBJ2-2, with D uncertain. Germline CDR1 is SNHLY and CDR2 is FYNNEI. Trimming cost V 5 bases and J 4 bases, with 2 bases left between them. CDR3 size: 11 residues. The CDR3 loop reads CASSRTGELFF. DNA for the CDR3: TGTGCCAGCAGTCGCACCGGGGAGCTGTTTTTT.

The chain links TRBV10-1 to TRBJ2-1; D is possibly TRBD2 (6 bases). The CDR3 covers 15 residues. The germline V gene has CDR1 WNHNN and CDR2 SYGVQD (reference sequence). V was shortened by 5 bases and J by 2 bases, with 13 bases between the two germline ends. For the CDR3, the DNA is TGCGCCAGCAGTTCGGGACTTCTGGCCTACAATGAGCAGTTCTTC. It yields the protein CASSSGLLAYNEQFF.

This clone has a single count. The chain has TRBV24-1 and TRBJ2-3, with D possibly matching TRBD1 (5 bases). The CDR3 is 13 amino acids. The V gene's germline CDR1 is KGHDR and CDR2 SFDVKD. The V and J ends lost 9 bases and 4 bases respectively, with 13 bases between them. For the CDR3, the DNA is TGTGCCACCCAGGGATCATATCCAGATACGCAGTATTTT. It is translated as CATQGSYPDTQYF.

The rearrangement joins TRBV5-4 to TRBJ1-3; 8 bases match TRBD1. CDR1 is SGHNT, CDR2 YYREEE, per germline (reference sequence). This CDR3 contains 15 residues. V was clipped by 4 bases and J by 2 bases; unmatched bases: 5. The CDR3 DNA sequence: TGTGCCAGCAGCAAGGCAGGGGGCCCTGGAAACACCATATATTTT. Protein product: CASSKAGGPGNTIYF.

The chain couples TRBV28 to TRBJ2-5, with a weak D call TRBD1 (5 bases). The CDR3 is 15 residues long. CDR1 and CDR2 (germline): MDHEN, SYDVKM. V dropped 1 base and J dropped 4 bases, with 13 bases sitting between them. The CDR3 nucleotides read TGTGCCAGCAGTTTATATGGCGTCACAGGAGAGACCCAGTACTTC. It yields the protein CASSLYGVTGETQYF.

The CDR3: CASILGRPLRGNSNQPQHF. The CDR3 DNA reads TGTGCCAGCATCCTAGGCCGACCTCTAAGGGGGAATAGCAATCAGCCCCAGCATTTT. V usage is TRBV21-1 and J usage is TRBJ1-5; the D segment call TRBD1 is taken from the table without a DNA check. TRBV21-1 has pseudogene status. This CDR3 comprises 19 residues.

V gene TRBV6-6 combines with J gene TRBJ1-5; 7 bases fit TRBD1. CDR3 length: 16 amino acids. Germline lookup yields CDR1 MNHNY and CDR2 SVGAGI (reference sequence). With 0 bases clipped from V and 0 bases from J, the junction kept 2 bases outside the gene matches. The CDR3 sequence: CASSYSGQVSNQPQHF. As DNA, the CDR3 is TGTGCCAGCAGTTACTCAGGACAGGTTAGCAATCAGCCCCAGCATTTT.